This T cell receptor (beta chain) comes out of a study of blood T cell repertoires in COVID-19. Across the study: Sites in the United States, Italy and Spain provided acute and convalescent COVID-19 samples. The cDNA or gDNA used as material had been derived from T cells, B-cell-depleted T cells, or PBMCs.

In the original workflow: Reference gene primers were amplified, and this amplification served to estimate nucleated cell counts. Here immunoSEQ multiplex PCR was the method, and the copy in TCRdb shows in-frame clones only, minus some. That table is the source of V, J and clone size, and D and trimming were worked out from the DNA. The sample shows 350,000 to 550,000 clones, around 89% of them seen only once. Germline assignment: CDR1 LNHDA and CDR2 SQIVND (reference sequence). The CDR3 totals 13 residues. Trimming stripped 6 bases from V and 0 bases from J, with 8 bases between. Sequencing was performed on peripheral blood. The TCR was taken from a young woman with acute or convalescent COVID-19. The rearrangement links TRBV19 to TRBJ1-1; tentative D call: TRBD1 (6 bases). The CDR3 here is CASRDSLNTEAFF. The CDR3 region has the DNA TGTGCCAGTAGGGACAGTTTGAACACTGAAGCTTTCTTT.